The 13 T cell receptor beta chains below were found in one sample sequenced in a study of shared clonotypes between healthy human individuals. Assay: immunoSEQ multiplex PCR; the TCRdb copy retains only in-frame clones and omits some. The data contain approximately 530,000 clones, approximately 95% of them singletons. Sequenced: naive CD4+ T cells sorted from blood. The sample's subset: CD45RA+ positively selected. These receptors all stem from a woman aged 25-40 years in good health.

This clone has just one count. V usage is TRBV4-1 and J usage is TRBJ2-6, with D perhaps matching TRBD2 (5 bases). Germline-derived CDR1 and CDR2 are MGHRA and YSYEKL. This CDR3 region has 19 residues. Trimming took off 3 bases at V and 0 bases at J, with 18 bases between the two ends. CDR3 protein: CASSHPGVQSFSGANVLTF. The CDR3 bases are TGCGCCAGCAGCCACCCCGGGGTACAAAGCTTCTCTGGGGCCAACGTCCTGACTTTC.

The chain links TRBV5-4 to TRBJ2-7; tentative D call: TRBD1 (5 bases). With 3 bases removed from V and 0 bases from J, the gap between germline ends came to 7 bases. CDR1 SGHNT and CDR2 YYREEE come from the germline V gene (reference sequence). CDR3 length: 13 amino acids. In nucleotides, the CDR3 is TGTGCCAGCAGCTCGACAGACTCCTACGAGCAGTACTTC. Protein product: CASSSTDSYEQYF.

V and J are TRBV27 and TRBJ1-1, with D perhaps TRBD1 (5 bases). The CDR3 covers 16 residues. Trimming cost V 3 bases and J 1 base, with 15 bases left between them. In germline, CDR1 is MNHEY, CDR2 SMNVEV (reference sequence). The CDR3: CASSLRPGRGNTEAFF. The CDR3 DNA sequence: TGTGCCAGCAGTTTGAGACCAGGGAGAGGGAACACTGAAGCTTTCTTT.

Written as DNA, the CDR3 is TGTGCCAGCAGTTCCCCGACAGGGGGCAGGTACGAGCAGTACTTC. Its translation is CASSSPTGGRYEQYF. The J gene is TRBJ2-7, the V gene TRBV28; TRBD1 agrees at 10 bases. Germline CDR1 and CDR2: MDHEN and SYDVKM. Trimming removed 4 bases from V and 4 bases from J; junction bases left unmatched: 7. There are 15 residues in the CDR3.

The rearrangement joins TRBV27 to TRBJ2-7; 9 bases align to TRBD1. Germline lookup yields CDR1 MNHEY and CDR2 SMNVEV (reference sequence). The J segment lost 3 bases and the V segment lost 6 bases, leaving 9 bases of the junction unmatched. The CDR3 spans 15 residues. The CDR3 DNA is TGTGCCAGCAGCAGACCGGGACAGGGAATCTACGAGCAGTACTTC. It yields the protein CASSRPGQGIYEQYF.

CDR3 residues: CAWSVRGGAREKLFF. The CDR3 nucleotides read TGTGCCTGGAGTGTACGGGGAGGGGCGAGGGAAAAACTGTTTTTT. The chain employs TRBV30 and TRBJ1-4, with D perhaps matching TRBD1 (5 bases). Germline V gives CDR1 GTSNPN, CDR2 SVGIG (reference sequence). V lost 0 bases to trimming and J lost 8 bases, with 16 bases between them. The CDR3 is made up of 15 amino acids.

The CDR3 sequence is CASSPPSLHEQFF. DNA of the CDR3: TGTGCCAGCAGCCCGCCCTCCCTCCATGAGCAGTTCTTC. This chain connects TRBV11-3 to TRBJ2-1; D not certain. Per germline, CDR1 SGHNT and CDR2 YENEEA. Trimming took 5 bases from V and 8 from J, leaving 13 bases between them. The CDR3 consists of 13 residues.

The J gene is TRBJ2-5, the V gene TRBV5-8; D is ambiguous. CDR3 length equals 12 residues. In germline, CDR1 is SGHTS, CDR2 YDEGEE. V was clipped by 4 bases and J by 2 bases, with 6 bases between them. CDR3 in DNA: TGTGCCAGCAGCATCCTACAAGAGACCCAGTACTTC. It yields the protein CASSILQETQYF.

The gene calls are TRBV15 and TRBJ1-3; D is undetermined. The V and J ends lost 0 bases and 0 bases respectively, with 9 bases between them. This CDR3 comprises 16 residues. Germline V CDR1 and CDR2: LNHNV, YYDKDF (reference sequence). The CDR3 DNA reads TGTGCCACCAGCAGAGATTTAACGAACTCTGGAAACACCATATATTTT. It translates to CATSRDLTNSGNTIYF.

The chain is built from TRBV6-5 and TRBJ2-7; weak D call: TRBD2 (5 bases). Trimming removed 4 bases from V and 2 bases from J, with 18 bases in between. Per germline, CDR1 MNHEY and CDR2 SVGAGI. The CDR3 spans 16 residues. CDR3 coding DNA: TGTGCCAGCAGTTCGGGTTCGGACCCCGGGGCCTACGAGCAGTACTTC. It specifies CASSSGSDPGAYEQYF.

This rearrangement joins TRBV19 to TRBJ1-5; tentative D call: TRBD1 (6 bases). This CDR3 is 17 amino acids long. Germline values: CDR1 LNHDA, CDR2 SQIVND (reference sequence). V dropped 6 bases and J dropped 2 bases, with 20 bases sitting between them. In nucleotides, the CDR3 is TGTGCCAGTAGCCGTCTCGACAGGAGTCGGGGCAATCAGCCCCAGCATTTT. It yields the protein CASSRLDRSRGNQPQHF.

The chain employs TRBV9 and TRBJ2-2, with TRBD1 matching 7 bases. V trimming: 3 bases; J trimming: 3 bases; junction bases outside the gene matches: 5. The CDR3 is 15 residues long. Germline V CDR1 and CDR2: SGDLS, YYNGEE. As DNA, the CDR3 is TGTGCCAGCAGCGCTAGACAGGGAGACACCGGGGAGCTGTTTTTT. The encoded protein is CASSARQGDTGELFF.

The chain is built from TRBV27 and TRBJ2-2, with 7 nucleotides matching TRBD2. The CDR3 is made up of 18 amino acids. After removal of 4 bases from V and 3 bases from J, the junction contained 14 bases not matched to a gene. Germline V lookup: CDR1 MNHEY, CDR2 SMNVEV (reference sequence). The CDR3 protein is CASSSMTTSVDYTGELFF. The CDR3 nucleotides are TGTGCCAGCAGTTCGATGACTACTAGCGTTGATTACACCGGGGAGCTGTTTTTT.